This entry describes one TCR beta chain. TCRdb keeps only in-frame clones here, not all; method: immunoSEQ multiplex PCR. The sample has approximately 190,000 clones; over 75% are singletons. V gave up 1 base and J gave up 4 bases; unmatched junction bases: 6. Germline values: CDR1 GTSNPN, CDR2 SVGIG (reference sequence). The CDR3 loop spans 15 amino acids. These data come from a study of blood T cell repertoires in COVID-19. The TCR sequence derives from a man older than 75 with acute or convalescent COVID-19. The rearrangement uses TRBV30 and TRBJ2-3; 9 positions agree with TRBD1. The specimen sequenced was peripheral blood. As DNA, the CDR3 is TGTGCCTGGAGTGATGGACAGGGGTTGGCAGATACGCAGTATTTT. It encodes CAWSDGQGLADTQYF.